This TCR beta chain was captured by sequencing in a study of spatial heterogeneity in lung cancer. Study overall: A consistent excess of beta-chain over alpha-chain sequences was detected.

This clonotype was counted only a few times. This beta chain was picked up by a library intended for alpha chains and is off target, so its count carries little meaning. Time point reported: sample taken at primary tumor resection. Whole RNA was taken from tumor, nontumor lung or frozen PBMC; it was then sequenced unsorted. Each molecule of TCR cDNA was tagged with one unique molecular identifier. TCRdb recomputed calls from the 5' RACE reads with MiXCR, one row per CDR3 protein. The sample lists about 13,000 distinct CDR3 sequences; roughly 5% were seen once. The receptor comes from a human donor with early-stage non-small cell lung cancer. This material consisted of lung tumor tissue, taken at surgery.

This CDR3 is CASSPPLGGRTEAFF. For the CDR3, the DNA is TGTGCCAGCTCACCACCCCTAGGGGGTAGGACTGAAGCTTTCTTT. The chain joins TRBV18 to TRBJ1-1; the D gene is possibly TRBD1 (6 bases). Trimming removed 0 bases at V and 5 bases at J, with 13 bases between. This CDR3 has 15 amino acids. CDR1 and CDR2 (germline): KGHSH, LQKENI.